This note documents a single T cell receptor beta chain sequence. Germline V CDR1 and CDR2: MNHNY, SVGAGI (reference sequence). The germline V and J ends were trimmed by 7 bases and 3 bases, with 16 bases remaining between them. The CDR3 is 14 amino acids. These data belong to a study of cytomegalovirus exposure and HLA in healthy donors. PCR used 60 Vbeta primers and 13 Jbeta primers. Data came from immunoSEQ multiplex PCR; TCRdb stores just in-frame clones and leaves some out. The profile shows 150,000 to 200,000 clones, 65% to 85% of them singletons. The receptor comes from a woman aged 40 to 55 in good health and CMV-seropositive. V is TRBV6-6 and J is TRBJ2-7; D is perhaps TRBD1 (7 bases). The sequenced material came from PBMCs. The CDR3 DNA reads as TGTGCCAGCACCGCAGGGGGGCTTATCTACGAGCAGTACTTC. It codes for CASTAGGLIYEQYF.